This TCR beta chain was identified during a study of T cells in Graves' hyperthyroidism and ophthalmopathy. Overall study context: At initial diagnosis, before any treatment had begun, peripheral blood was obtained. Regarding the study as a whole: Expanded thyroid clonotypes (above 0.001) were mostly also found in blood. Onset of ophthalmopathy came a median roughly 6 months after the model predicted it.

Exclusion of patients followed from uncontrolled infection, other autoimmune disease, pregnancy or lactation. This clonotype was picked up many times. Its antigen is unknown. TCR beta CDR3 sequences were amplified from RNA transcripts. HTBI primers were the set used in a first-round RT-PCR of the TCR CDR3. TCRdb fed the multiplex PCR reads into MiXCR, producing one record per CDR3 protein. The sample includes about 300,000 distinct CDR3 sequences, approximately 18% of them seen just once. This CDR3 region has 15 residues. Germline lookup yields CDR1 SGHRS and CDR2 YFSETQ. V lost 0 bases, J lost 1 base, and 10 bases lay in between.

Sequencing was done on a sample of blood. The clonotype comes from a man in his fifties with Graves' ophthalmopathy. The chain combines TRBV5-1 with TRBJ1-1; D is unresolved. This chain's CDR3 is CASSLASRPNTEAFF. The CDR3 DNA follows: TGCGCCAGCAGCTTGGCGTCCCGACCGAACACTGAAGCTTTCTTT.